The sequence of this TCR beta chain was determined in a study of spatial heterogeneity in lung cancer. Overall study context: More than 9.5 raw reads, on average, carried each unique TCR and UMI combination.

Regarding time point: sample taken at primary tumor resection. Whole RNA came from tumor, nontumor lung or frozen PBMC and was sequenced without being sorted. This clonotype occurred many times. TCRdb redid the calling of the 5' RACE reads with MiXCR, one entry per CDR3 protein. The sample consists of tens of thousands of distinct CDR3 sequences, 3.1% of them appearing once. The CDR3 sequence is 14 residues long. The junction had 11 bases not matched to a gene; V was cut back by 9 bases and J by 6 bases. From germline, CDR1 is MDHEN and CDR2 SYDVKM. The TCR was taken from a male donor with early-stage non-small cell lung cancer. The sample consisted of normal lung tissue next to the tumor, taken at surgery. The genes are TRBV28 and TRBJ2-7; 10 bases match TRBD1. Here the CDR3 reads CASRGPGQGFEQYF. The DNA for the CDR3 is TGTGCCAGTCGCGGCCCGGGACAGGGGTTCGAGCAGTACTTC.